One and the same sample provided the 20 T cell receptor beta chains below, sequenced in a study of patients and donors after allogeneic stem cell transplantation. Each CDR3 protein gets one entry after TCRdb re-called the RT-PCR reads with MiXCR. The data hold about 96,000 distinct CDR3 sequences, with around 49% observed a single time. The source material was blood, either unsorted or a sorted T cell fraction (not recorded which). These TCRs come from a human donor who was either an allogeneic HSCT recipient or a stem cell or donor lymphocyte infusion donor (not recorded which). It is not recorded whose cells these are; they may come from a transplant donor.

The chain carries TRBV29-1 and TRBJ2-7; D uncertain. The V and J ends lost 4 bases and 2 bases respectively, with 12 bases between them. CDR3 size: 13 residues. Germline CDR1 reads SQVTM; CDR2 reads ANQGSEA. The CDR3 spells CSVALTLTYEQYF. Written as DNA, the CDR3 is TGCAGCGTTGCCCTGACACTTACCTACGAGCAGTACTTC.

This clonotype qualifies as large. The CDR3 DNA reads as TGTGCCATCAGGGACCCCTCAGGGGGGAGTAACCATTACAATGAGCAGTTCTTC. This codes for CAIRDPSGGSNHYNEQFF. The V call is TRBV10-3, the J call TRBJ2-1; possibly TRBD1 for D (7 bases). Trimming shortened V by 6 bases and J by 4 bases, and 25 bases separated the two germline ends. The CDR3 sequence is 18 residues long. In germline, CDR1 is ENHRY, CDR2 SYGVKD.

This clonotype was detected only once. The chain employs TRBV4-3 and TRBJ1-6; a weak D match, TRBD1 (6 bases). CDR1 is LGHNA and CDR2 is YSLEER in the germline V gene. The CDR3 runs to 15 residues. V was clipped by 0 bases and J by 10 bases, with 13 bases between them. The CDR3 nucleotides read TGCGCCAGCAGCCAAGATATGGCAGGGGACTCACCCCTCCACTTT. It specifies CASSQDMAGDSPLHF.

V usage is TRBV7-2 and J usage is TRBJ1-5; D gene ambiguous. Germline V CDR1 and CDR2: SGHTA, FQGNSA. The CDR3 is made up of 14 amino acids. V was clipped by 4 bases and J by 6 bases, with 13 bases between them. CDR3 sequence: CASSSDWGGQPQHF. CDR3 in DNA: TGTGCCAGCAGCTCCGACTGGGGAGGTCAGCCCCAGCATTTT. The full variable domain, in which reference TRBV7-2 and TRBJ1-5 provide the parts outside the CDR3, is GAGVSQSPSNKVTEKGKDVELRCDPISGHTALYWYRQSLGQGLEFLIYFQGNSAPDKSGLPSDRFSAERTGGSVSTLTIQRTQQEDSAVYLCASSSDWGGQPQHFGDGTRLSIL.

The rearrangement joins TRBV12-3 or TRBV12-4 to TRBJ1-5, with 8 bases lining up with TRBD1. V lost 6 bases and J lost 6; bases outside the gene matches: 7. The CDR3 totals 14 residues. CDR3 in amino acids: CASRTGGRPQPQHF. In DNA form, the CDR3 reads TGTGCCAGCAGAACAGGGGGAAGGCCTCAGCCCCAGCATTTT.

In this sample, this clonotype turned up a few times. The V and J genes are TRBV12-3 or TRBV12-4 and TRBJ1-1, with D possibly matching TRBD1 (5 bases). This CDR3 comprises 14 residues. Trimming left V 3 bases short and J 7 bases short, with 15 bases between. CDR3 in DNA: TGTGCCAGCAGTTTTATCCCAGGGCGCGATGAAGCTTTCTTT. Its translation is CASSFIPGRDEAFF.

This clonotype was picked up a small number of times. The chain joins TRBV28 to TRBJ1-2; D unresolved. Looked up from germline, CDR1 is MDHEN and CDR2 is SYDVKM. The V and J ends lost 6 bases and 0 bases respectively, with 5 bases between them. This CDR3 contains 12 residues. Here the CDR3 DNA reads TGTGCCAGCAGCAAGGCTAACTATGGCTACACCTTC. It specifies CASSKANYGYTF.

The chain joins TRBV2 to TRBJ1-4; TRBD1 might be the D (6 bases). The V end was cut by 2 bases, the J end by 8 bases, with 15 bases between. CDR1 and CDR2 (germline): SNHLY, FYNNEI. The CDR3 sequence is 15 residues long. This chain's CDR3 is CASSERRDTFEKLFF. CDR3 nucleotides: TGTGCCAGCAGTGAACGGCGGGACACCTTCGAAAAACTGTTTTTT.

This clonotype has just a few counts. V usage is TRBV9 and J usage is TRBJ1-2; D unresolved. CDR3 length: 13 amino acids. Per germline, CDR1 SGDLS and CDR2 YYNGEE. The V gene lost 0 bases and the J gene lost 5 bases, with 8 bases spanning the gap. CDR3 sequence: CASSVGRKYGYTF. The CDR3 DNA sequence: TGTGCCAGCAGCGTAGGCAGGAAGTATGGCTACACCTTC.

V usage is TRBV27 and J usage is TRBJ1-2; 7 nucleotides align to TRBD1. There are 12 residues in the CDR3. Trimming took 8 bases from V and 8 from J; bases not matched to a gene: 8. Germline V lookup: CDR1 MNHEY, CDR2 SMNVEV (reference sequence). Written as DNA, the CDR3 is TGTGCCAGCTCTGCCAGGGGGTACGGCTACACCTTC. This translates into CASSARGYGYTF.

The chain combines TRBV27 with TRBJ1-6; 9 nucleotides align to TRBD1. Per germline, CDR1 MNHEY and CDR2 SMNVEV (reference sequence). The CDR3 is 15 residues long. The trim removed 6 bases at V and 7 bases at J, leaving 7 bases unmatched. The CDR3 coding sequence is TGTGCCAGCAGCCGCATGGACAGGGGCAATTCACCCCTCCACTTT. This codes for CASSRMDRGNSPLHF.

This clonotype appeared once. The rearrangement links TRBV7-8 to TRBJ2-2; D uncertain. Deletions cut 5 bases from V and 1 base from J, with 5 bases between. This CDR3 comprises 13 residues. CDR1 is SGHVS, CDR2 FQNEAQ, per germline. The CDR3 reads CASSTLNTGELFF. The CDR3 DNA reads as TGTGCCAGCAGCACACTGAACACCGGGGAGCTGTTTTTT.

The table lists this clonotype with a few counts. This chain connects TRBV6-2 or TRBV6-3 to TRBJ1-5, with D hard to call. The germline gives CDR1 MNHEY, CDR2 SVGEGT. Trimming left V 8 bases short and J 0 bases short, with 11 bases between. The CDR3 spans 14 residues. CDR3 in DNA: TGTGCCAGCCGGGCGGTTTATAGCAATCAGCCCCAGCATTTT. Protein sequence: CASRAVYSNQPQHF.

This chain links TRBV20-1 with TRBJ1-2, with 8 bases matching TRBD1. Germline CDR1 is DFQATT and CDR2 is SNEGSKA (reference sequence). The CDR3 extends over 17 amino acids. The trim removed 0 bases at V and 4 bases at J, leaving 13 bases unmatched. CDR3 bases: TGCAGTGCTAGAGATCATTGGGACAGGACCGGGGCCTATGGCTACACCTTC. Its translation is CSARDHWDRTGAYGYTF.

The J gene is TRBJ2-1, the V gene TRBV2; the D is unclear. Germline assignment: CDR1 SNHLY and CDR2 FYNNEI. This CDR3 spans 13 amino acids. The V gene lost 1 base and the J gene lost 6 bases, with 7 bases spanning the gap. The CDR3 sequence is CASSEVGPNEQFF. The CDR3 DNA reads TGTGCCAGCAGTGAAGTAGGCCCCAATGAGCAGTTCTTC.

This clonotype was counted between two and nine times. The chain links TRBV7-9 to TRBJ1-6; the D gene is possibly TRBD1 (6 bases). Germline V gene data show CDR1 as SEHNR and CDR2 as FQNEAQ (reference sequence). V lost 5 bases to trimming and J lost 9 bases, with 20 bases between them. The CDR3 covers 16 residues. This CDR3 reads CASSPPLRQAGSPLHF. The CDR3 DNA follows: TGTGCCAGCAGCCCCCCCCTGCGACAGGCCGGTTCACCCCTCCACTTT.

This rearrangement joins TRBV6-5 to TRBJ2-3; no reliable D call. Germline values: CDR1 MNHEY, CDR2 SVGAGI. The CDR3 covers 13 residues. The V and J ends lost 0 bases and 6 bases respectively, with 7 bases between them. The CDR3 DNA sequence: TGTGCCAGCAGTTACTCGGGGATGGATACGCAGTATTTT. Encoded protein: CASSYSGMDTQYF.

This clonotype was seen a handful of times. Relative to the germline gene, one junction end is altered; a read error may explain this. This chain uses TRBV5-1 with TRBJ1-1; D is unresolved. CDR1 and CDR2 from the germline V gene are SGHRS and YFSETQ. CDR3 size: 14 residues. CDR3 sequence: CASSLVGWQTEAFF. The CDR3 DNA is TGCGCCAGCAGTTTGGTAGGATGGCAGACTGAAGCTTTCTTT. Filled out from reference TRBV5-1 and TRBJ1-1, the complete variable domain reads KAGVTQTPRYLIKTRGQQVTLSCSPISGHRSVSWYQQTPGQGLQFLFEYFSETQRNKGNFPGRFSGRQFSNSRSEMNVSTLELGDSALYLCASSLVGWQTEAFFGQGTRLTVV.

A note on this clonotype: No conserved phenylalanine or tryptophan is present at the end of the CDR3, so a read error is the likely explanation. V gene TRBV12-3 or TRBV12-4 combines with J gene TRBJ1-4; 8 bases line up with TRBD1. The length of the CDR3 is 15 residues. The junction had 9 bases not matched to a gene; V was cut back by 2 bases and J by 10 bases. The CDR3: CASSLSGYTGGKLFL. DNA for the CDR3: TGTGCCAGCAGTTTAAGCGGCTACACAGGGGGAAAACTGTTTTTG.

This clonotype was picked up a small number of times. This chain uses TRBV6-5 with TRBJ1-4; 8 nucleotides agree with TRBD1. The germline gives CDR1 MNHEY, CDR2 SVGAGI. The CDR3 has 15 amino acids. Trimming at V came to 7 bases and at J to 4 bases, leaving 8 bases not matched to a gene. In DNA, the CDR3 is TGTGCCAGCACCCTGGGACAGGTTTTTAATGAAAAACTGTTTTTT. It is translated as CASTLGQVFNEKLFF.